Listed here are 27 T cell receptor beta chains from one sample, sequenced in a study of T cell responses to AZD1222 COVID-19 vaccine. The method was immunoSEQ multiplex PCR; TCRdb's version includes in-frame clones alone and lacks a portion of them. The profile shows some 150,000 clones, 94% of them singletons. The material sequenced was peripheral blood, taken on day 0 of AZD1222 vaccination. These receptors all stem from an adult in good health.

This clone was detected only once. The rearrangement joins TRBV4-2 to TRBJ1-3, with 7 bases lining up with TRBD1. Germline V lookup: CDR1 LGHNA, CDR2 YNFKEQ. V lost 4 bases, J lost 0 bases, and 12 bases stayed unmatched. This CDR3 has 18 residues. The CDR3 reads CASSRQPGQASSGNTIYF. CDR3 bases: TGTGCCAGCAGCCGACAGCCCGGACAGGCGTCCTCTGGAAACACCATATATTTT.

The chain is built from TRBV11-2 and TRBJ2-1, with D hard to call. The CDR3 consists of 13 residues. V lost 0 bases and J 8 bases, leaving 8 bases between the germline ends. The germline V gene encodes CDR1 SGHAT and CDR2 FQNNGV. The CDR3: CASSLDPNDEQFF. The CDR3 DNA sequence: TGTGCCAGCAGCTTAGACCCCAACGATGAGCAGTTCTTC.

The rearrangement uses TRBV7-9 and TRBJ2-5; D remains unclear. Germline CDR1 and CDR2: SEHNR and FQNEAQ (reference sequence). The CDR3 is 13 amino acids. V gave up 2 bases and J gave up 5 bases, with 9 bases separating them. The CDR3 DNA is TGTGCCAGCAGCTTACCCGCACATGAGACCCAGTACTTC. It is translated as CASSLPAHETQYF.

The genes are TRBV19 and TRBJ1-6, with TRBD1 matching 8 bases. The CDR3 totals 15 residues. In germline, CDR1 is LNHDA, CDR2 SQIVND (reference sequence). The V segment lost 6 bases and the J segment 12 bases; nucleotides outside the gene matches: 13. The CDR3 is CASSLFGGQEIPLHF. CDR3 nucleotide sequence: TGTGCCAGTAGCCTCTTCGGGGGACAGGAGATACCCCTCCACTTT.

The chain has TRBV6-5 and TRBJ2-3, with 9 nucleotides matching TRBD2. J gave up 5 bases and V 6 bases, and 6 bases lay outside the gene matches. The germline V gene encodes CDR1 MNHEY and CDR2 SVGAGI. The CDR3 is 14 amino acids. In DNA, the CDR3 is TGTGCCAGCAGCCTGGGACTAGCAGGAGATACGCAGTATTTT. Translation: CASSLGLAGDTQYF.

This chain connects TRBV27 to TRBJ2-2; perhaps D is TRBD1 or TRBD2 (5 bases each). CDR1 is MNHEY, CDR2 SMNVEV, per germline (reference sequence). The CDR3 is made up of 15 amino acids. Trimming removed 6 bases at V and 0 bases at J, with 11 bases between. CDR3: CASRPRGTNTGELFF. CDR3 sequence (DNA): TGTGCCAGCAGGCCCCGGGGCACGAACACCGGGGAGCTGTTTTTT.

This chain joins TRBV6-5 and TRBJ1-1; the D gene is possibly TRBD1 (5 bases). V was shortened by 4 bases and J by 3 bases, with 9 bases between the two germline ends. CDR1 MNHEY and CDR2 SVGAGI come from the germline V gene. The CDR3 loop spans 13 amino acids. The CDR3 sequence is CASSWGWDTEAFF. As DNA, the CDR3 is TGTGCCAGCAGTTGGGGGTGGGACACTGAAGCTTTCTTT.

This chain links TRBV7-9 with TRBJ1-1, with TRBD1 identical over 7 bases. Germline CDR1 reads SEHNR; CDR2 reads FQNEAQ (reference sequence). The J segment lost 4 bases and the V segment lost 5 bases, leaving 10 bases of the junction unmatched. The CDR3 contains 15 residues. CDR3 protein: CASSAQGSVSTEAFF. In DNA form, the CDR3 reads TGTGCCAGCAGCGCACAGGGGTCAGTGAGCACTGAAGCTTTCTTT.

The V gene is TRBV6-1, the J gene TRBJ1-4, with no clear D. This CDR3 has 16 residues. Germline V lookup: CDR1 MNHNS, CDR2 SASEGT. V lost 4 bases and J 8 bases, leaving 20 bases between the germline ends. CDR3 amino acids: CASSAIGPWTGEKLFF. CDR3 coding DNA: TGTGCCAGCAGTGCTATCGGGCCGTGGACGGGCGAAAAACTGTTTTTT.

The rearrangement joins TRBV2 to TRBJ2-7; D possibly corresponds to TRBD1 (5 bases). Trimming shortened V by 0 bases and J by 2 bases, and 14 bases separated the two germline ends. The length of the CDR3 is 16 residues. The germline V gene has CDR1 SNHLY and CDR2 FYNNEI. As DNA, the CDR3 is TGTGCCAGCAGTGAAGCCGCGGCAGGGATTCCCTACGAGCAGTACGTC. Translation gives CASSEAAAGIPYEQYV.

CDR3 nucleotide sequence: TGTGCCAGCAGGGGACAGGGGTATCAGCCCCAGCATTTT. The encoded protein is CASRGQGYQPQHF. The rearrangement links TRBV27 to TRBJ1-5, with TRBD1 identical over 10 bases. J lost 5 bases, V lost 6 bases, and 1 base had no gene match. Germline CDR1 and CDR2: MNHEY and SMNVEV (reference sequence). CDR3 size: 13 residues.

The chain uses TRBV3-1 (or the pseudogene TRBV3-2) and TRBJ2-1, with D possibly being TRBD2 (5 bases). Trimming removed 1 base at V and 10 bases at J, with 26 bases between. CDR1 is LGHDT and CDR2 is YNNKEL in the germline V gene (reference sequence). This CDR3 region has 18 residues. CDR3 amino acids: CASSQVFRGSTLLQEQFF. The CDR3 DNA follows: TGTGCCAGCAGCCAAGTGTTCCGCGGGTCAACCCTTTTACAAGAGCAGTTCTTC.

V usage is TRBV11-3 and J usage is TRBJ1-2; unclear D gene. The CDR3 contains 13 residues. With 4 bases removed from V and 4 bases from J, the gap between germline ends came to 10 bases. Germline values: CDR1 SGHNT, CDR2 YENEEA. The CDR3 region is CASSYNTGYGYTF. DNA of the CDR3: TGTGCCAGCAGCTATAACACTGGCTATGGCTACACCTTC.

The gene calls are TRBV5-1 and TRBJ2-1; 13 bases match TRBD2. The CDR3 runs 15 residues. In germline, CDR1 is SGHRS, CDR2 YFSETQ. V shed 5 bases and J 9 bases; nucleotides not matched to a gene: 8. The CDR3 DNA reads TGCGCCAGCAGACGGACTAGCGGGAGTCTAGGTGAGCAGTTCTTC. Encoded protein: CASRRTSGSLGEQFF.

The genes are TRBV5-6 and TRBJ1-5; 8 bases map to TRBD1. With V trimmed by 0 bases and J by 7 bases, 6 bases remained unmatched. The CDR3 has 15 amino acids. Germline CDR1 is SGHDT and CDR2 is YYEEEE. Here the CDR3 DNA reads TGTGCCAGCAGCTTGGACCAGGGGGCTGGGCAGCCCCAGCATTTT. Protein product: CASSLDQGAGQPQHF.

The V and J genes are TRBV9 and TRBJ2-3; D possibly matches TRBD1 or TRBD2 (5 bases each). The CDR3 sequence is 16 residues long. V was pared by 2 bases and J by 4 bases, with 17 bases between. Germline V gene lookup returns CDR1 SGDLS and CDR2 YYNGEE. In DNA, the CDR3 is TGTGCCAGCAGCGTGGGACGCATCCTTCTCGCAGATACGCAGTATTTT. Encoded protein: CASSVGRILLADTQYF.

V and J are TRBV4-2 and TRBJ2-2; perhaps TRBD2 as D (5 bases). V was cut by 3 bases and J by 0 bases, with 26 bases left in between. Germline values: CDR1 LGHNA, CDR2 YNFKEQ. This CDR3 spans 21 amino acids. This chain's CDR3 is CASSHEAPRTGIISNTGELFF. The CDR3 nucleotides read TGTGCCAGCAGCCATGAAGCACCGAGAACGGGGATTATATCGAACACCGGGGAGCTGTTTTTT.

Points on this clone: Other nucleotide sequences in the sample specify the same CDR3. The chain combines TRBV7-9 with TRBJ1-2; the match to TRBD1 covers 9 bases. The CDR3 loop spans 13 amino acids. The junction had 2 bases not matched to a gene; V was cut back by 5 bases and J by 4 bases. Germline V gives CDR1 SEHNR, CDR2 FQNEAQ (reference sequence). This CDR3 reads CASSPGQGYGYTF. DNA of the CDR3: TGTGCCAGCAGCCCGGGACAGGGCTATGGCTACACCTTC. Full variable domain (remainder filled in from reference TRBV7-9 and TRBJ1-2): DTGVSQNPRHKITKRGQNVTFRCDPISEHNRLYWYRQTLGQGPEFLTYFQNEAQLEKSRLLSDRFSAERPKGSFSTLEIQRTEQGDSAMYLCASSPGQGYGYTFGSGTRLTVV.

V and J are TRBV30 and TRBJ2-4, with D unresolved. V gave up 2 bases and J gave up 3 bases, with 8 bases separating them. Germline CDR1 is GTSNPN and CDR2 is SVGIG (reference sequence). This CDR3 is 13 amino acids long. CDR3 DNA sequence: TGTGCCTGGAGTCTGGGGTACAAAAACATTCAGTACTTC. Translation gives CAWSLGYKNIQYF.

The chain joins TRBV5-1 to TRBJ1-4; D remains ambiguous. V was clipped by 4 bases and J by 3 bases, with 10 bases between them. This CDR3 spans 14 amino acids. The germline gives CDR1 SGHRS, CDR2 YFSETQ. The chain's CDR3 is CASSPGPSNEKLFF. DNA for the CDR3: TGCGCCAGCAGCCCTGGGCCTTCTAATGAAAAACTGTTTTTT. Using reference TRBV5-1 and TRBJ1-4 for the parts outside the CDR3, the full variable domain is KAGVTQTPRYLIKTRGQQVTLSCSPISGHRSVSWYQQTPGQGLQFLFEYFSETQRNKGNFPGRFSGRQFSNSRSEMNVSTLELGDSALYLCASSPGPSNEKLFFGSGTQLSVL.

The chain is built from TRBV18 and TRBJ1-3; unclear D gene. Germline CDR1 is KGHSH and CDR2 is LQKENI. V dropped 2 bases and J dropped 6 bases, with 11 bases sitting between them. The CDR3 consists of 14 residues. CDR3 protein: CASSPGREENTIYF. DNA for the CDR3: TGTGCCAGCTCACCAGGAAGAGAGGAAAACACCATATATTTT.

CDR3 DNA sequence: TGTGCCAGCAGCCCGGGACAGGGTGGGGGGGAGCTGTTTTTT. It yields the protein CASSPGQGGGELFF. The chain employs TRBV4-2 and TRBJ2-2, with 9 bases matching TRBD1. The length of the CDR3 is 14 residues. J lost 8 bases, V lost 4 bases, and 5 bases had no gene match. Germline V gene lookup returns CDR1 LGHNA and CDR2 YNFKEQ.

V usage is TRBV6-4 and J usage is TRBJ1-6, with D unresolved. V was shortened by 8 bases and J by 7 bases, with 12 bases between the two germline ends. CDR1 is MRHNA, CDR2 SNTAGT, per germline. This CDR3 contains 13 residues. For the CDR3, the DNA is TGTGCCAGCGCCCAGGACGGCAATTCACCCCTCCACTTT. Amino acid sequence: CASAQDGNSPLHF.

V gene TRBV19 combines with J gene TRBJ1-1, with D possibly matching TRBD1 (5 bases). CDR3 length: 15 residues. Per the germline V gene, CDR1 is LNHDA and CDR2 is SQIVND (reference sequence). The V and J ends lost 7 bases and 0 bases respectively, with 15 bases between them. Here the CDR3 reads CASTTGPHMNTEAFF. The CDR3 bases are TGTGCCAGTACTACGGGACCGCATATGAACACTGAAGCTTTCTTT.

This chain uses TRBV4-1 with TRBJ1-6; 7 bases are a match to TRBD1. In germline, CDR1 is MGHRA, CDR2 YSYEKL. This CDR3 is 18 amino acids long. V shed 4 bases and J 8 bases; nucleotides not matched to a gene: 17. CDR3 DNA sequence: TGCGCCAGCAGCCTCACAATGTTCCAGGGGGAACGTGATTCACCCCTCCACTTT. It translates to CASSLTMFQGERDSPLHF.

The chain is built from TRBV9 and TRBJ1-1; 9 bases align to TRBD1. This CDR3 comprises 15 residues. Unmatched junction bases numbered 4, after V lost 0 bases and J lost 4 bases. In germline, CDR1 is SGDLS, CDR2 YYNGEE. CDR3 in amino acids: CASSVDGTGSTEAFF. The CDR3 DNA reads as TGTGCCAGCAGCGTAGATGGGACAGGGAGCACTGAAGCTTTCTTT. The full variable domain, in which reference TRBV9 and TRBJ1-1 provide the parts outside the CDR3, is DSGVTQTPKHLITATGQRVTLRCSPRSGDLSVYWYQQSLDQGLQFLIQYYNGEERAKGNILERFSAQQFPDLHSELNLSSLELGDSALYFCASSVDGTGSTEAFFGQGTRLTVV.

This chain uses TRBV11-2 with TRBJ1-2; D gene uncertain. Trimming cost V 1 base and J 8 bases, with 11 bases left between them. There are 13 residues in the CDR3. Germline values: CDR1 SGHAT, CDR2 FQNNGV. The CDR3 DNA follows: TGTGCCAGCAGCTTAGTGATAGACAACGGCTACACCTTC. This sequence encodes CASSLVIDNGYTF.